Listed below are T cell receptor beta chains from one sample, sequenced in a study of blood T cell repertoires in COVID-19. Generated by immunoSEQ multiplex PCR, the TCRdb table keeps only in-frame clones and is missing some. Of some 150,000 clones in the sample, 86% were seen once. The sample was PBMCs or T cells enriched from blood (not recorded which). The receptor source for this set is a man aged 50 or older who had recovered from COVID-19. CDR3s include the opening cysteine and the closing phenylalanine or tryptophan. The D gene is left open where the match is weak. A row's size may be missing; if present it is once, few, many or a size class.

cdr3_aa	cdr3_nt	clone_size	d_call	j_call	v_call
CASSLLGRDSTNEKLFF	TGTGCCAGCAGTTTATTGGGCAGGGACTCAACTAATGAAAAACTGTTTTTT	NA	NA	TRBJ1-4	TRBV27
CASRPGTGVEQYF	TGTGCCAGCAGACCTGGGACAGGGGTTGAGCAGTACTTC	NA	TRBD1	TRBJ2-7	TRBV2
CASSFSFWTASFPYEQYF	TGTGCCAGCAGCTTTTCTTTCTGGACAGCGTCCTTTCCCTACGAGCAGTACTTC	NA	NA	TRBJ2-7	TRBV11-2
CASSSPPNQETQYF	TGTGCCAGCAGCTCGCCGCCTAACCAAGAGACCCAGTACTTC	once	NA	TRBJ2-5	TRBV27
CASSLDQNWRSYNEQFF	TGTGCCAGCAGCTTAGACCAAAATTGGAGGTCCTACAATGAGCAGTTCTTC	NA	NA	TRBJ2-1	TRBV7-2
CASSSREGYNTEAFF	TGTGCCAGCAGCTCCCGGGAGGGGTATAACACTGAAGCTTTCTTT	NA	NA	TRBJ1-1	TRBV5-6
CASSLDPTGRDYEQYF	TGCGCCAGCAGCCTAGACCCGACAGGGAGAGACTACGAGCAGTACTTC	NA	TRBD1	TRBJ2-7	TRBV5-1
CASSIRTFSLDTQYF	TGTGCCAGTAGTATCCGGACTTTTTCCTTAGATACGCAGTATTTT	NA	NA	TRBJ2-3	TRBV19
CASSLVDTPNQPQHF	TGTGCCAGCAGCTTAGTGGACACCCCGAATCAGCCCCAGCATTTT	NA	NA	TRBJ1-5	TRBV7-8
CASSFRQGANQPQHF	TGTGCCAGCAGCTTCCGACAGGGGGCCAATCAGCCCCAGCATTTT	NA	TRBD1	TRBJ1-5	TRBV7-2
CASSPGTGLVNEKLFF	TGTGCCAGCAGCCCCGGGACGGGACTAGTTAATGAAAAACTGTTTTTT	NA	NA	TRBJ1-4	TRBV27
CASSPGSTGDYGYTF	TGTGCCAGCAGCCCCGGTTCGACAGGAGATTATGGCTACACCTTC	NA	NA	TRBJ1-2	TRBV3-1/TRBV3-2
CASTTTGPNEKLFF	TGTGCCAGCACGACGACAGGGCCTAATGAAAAACTGTTTTTT	NA	TRBD1	TRBJ1-4	TRBV7-2
CASSVAAGASTDTQYF	TGTGCCAGCAGCGTAGCGGCGGGGGCGAGCACAGATACGCAGTATTTT	NA	NA	TRBJ2-3	TRBV9
CASSYSGQQAFF	TGTGCCAGCAGTTACTCGGGACAGCAAGCTTTCTTT	NA	TRBD1	TRBJ1-1	TRBV6-2/TRBV6-3
CASSTGVAGYGYTF	TGTGCCAGCAGTACAGGGGTCGCAGGCTATGGCTACACCTTC	NA	TRBD1	TRBJ1-2	TRBV28
CASSQALHLREGF	TGCGCCAGCAGCCAAGCGTTGCATCTACGGGAGGGGTTT	NA	NA	TRBJ1-1	TRBV4-3
CASSPGGGYAEPQHF	TGTGCCAGCTCACCAGGTGGGGGGTATGCGGAGCCCCAGCATTTT	once	NA	TRBJ1-5	TRBV18
CASSSGTAGGEKLFF	TGTGCCAGCAGCTCCGGGACAGCCGGAGGTGAAAAACTGTTTTTT	once	TRBD1	TRBJ1-4	TRBV9
CASSQDLIEGDIQYF	TGCGCCAGCAGCCAAGATCTGATTGAGGGAGACATTCAGTACTTC	NA	NA	TRBJ2-4	TRBV4-3
CASSLGQSETQYF	TGTGCCAGCAGCTTAGGGCAGTCCGAGACCCAGTACTTC	NA	NA	TRBJ2-5	TRBV7-2
CASSLGDLPTYEQYF	TGCGCCAGCAGCTTGGGTGACTTACCAACCTACGAGCAGTACTTC	NA	NA	TRBJ2-7	TRBV5-1
CASSLYSAETQYF	TGTGCCAGCAGTTTATACTCTGCGGAGACCCAGTACTTC	NA	NA	TRBJ2-5	TRBV27
CASSKTSGTDTQYF	TGTGCCAGCAGCAAGACTAGCGGCACAGATACGCAGTATTTT	NA	TRBD2	TRBJ2-3	TRBV9